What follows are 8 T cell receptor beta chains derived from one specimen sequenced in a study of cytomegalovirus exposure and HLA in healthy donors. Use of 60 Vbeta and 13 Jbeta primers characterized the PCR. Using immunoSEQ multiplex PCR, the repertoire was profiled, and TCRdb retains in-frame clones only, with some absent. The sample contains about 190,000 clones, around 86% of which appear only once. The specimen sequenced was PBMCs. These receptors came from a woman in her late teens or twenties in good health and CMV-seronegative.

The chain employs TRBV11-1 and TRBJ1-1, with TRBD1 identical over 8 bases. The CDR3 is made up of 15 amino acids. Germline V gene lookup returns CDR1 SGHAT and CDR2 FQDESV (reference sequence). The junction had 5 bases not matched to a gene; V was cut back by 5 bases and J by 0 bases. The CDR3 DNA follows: TGTGCCAGCAGCCATCGACAGGGGCTGAACACTGAAGCTTTCTTT. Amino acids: CASSHRQGLNTEAFF.

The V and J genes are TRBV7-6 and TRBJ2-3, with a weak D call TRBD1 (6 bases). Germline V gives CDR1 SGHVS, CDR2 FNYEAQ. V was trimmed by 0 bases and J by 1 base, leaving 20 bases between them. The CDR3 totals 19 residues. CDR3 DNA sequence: TGTGCCAGCAGCTTAGCCAGGGGAGCAAACACGCGAGGCACAGATACGCAGTATTTT. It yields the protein CASSLARGANTRGTDTQYF.

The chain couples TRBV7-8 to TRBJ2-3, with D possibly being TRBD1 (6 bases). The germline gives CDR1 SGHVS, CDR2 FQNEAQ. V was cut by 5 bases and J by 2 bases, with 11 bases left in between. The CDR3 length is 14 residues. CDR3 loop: CASSPYRDTDTQYF. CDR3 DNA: TGTGCCAGCAGCCCCTACAGGGACACAGATACGCAGTATTTT.

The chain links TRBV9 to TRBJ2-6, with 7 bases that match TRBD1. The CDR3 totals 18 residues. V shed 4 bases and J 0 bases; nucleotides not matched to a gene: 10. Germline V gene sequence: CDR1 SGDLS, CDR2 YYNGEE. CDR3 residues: CASSPSGQVLSGANVLTF. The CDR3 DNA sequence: TGTGCCAGCAGCCCCAGCGGACAGGTTCTCTCTGGGGCCAACGTCCTGACTTTC.

The CDR3: CASSTTSGTGGQYYGYTF. CDR3 bases: TGTGCCAGCAGTACGACCTCCGGGACAGGGGGCCAATACTATGGCTACACCTTC. This rearrangement joins TRBV28 to TRBJ1-2; TRBD1 aligns across 12 bases. Trimming at V came to 5 bases and at J to 3 bases, leaving 13 bases not matched to a gene. This CDR3 is built from 18 residues. The germline gives CDR1 MDHEN, CDR2 SYDVKM.

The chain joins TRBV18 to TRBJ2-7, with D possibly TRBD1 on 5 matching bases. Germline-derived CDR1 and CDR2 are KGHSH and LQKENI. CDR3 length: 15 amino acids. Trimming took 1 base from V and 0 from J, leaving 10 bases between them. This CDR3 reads CASSPRTQSSYEQYF. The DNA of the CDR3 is TGTGCCAGCTCACCACGGACACAGAGCTCCTACGAGCAGTACTTC.

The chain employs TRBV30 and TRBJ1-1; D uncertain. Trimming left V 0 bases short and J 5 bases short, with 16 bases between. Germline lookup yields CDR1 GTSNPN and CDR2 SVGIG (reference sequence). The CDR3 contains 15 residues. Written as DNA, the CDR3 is TGTGCCTGGAGTGTTACCCACCCCCCGGGGACTGAAGCTTTCTTT. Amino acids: CAWSVTHPPGTEAFF.

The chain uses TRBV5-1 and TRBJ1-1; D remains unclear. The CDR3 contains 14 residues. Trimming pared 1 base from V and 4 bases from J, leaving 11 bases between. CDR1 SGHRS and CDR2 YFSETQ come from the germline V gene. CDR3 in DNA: TGCGCCAGCAGCTTGTGGGGAGAGAGCACTGAAGCTTTCTTT. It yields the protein CASSLWGESTEAFF.